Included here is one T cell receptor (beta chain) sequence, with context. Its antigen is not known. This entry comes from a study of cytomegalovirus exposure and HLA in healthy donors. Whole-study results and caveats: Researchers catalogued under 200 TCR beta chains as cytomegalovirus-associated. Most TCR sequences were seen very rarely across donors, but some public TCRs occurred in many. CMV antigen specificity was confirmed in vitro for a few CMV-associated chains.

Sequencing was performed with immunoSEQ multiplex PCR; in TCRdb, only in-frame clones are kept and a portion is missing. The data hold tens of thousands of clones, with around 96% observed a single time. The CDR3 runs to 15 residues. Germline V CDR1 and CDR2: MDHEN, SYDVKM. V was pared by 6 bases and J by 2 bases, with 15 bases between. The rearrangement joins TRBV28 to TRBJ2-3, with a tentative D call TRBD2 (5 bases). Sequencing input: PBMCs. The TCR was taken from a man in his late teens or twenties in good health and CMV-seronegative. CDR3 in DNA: TGTGCCAGCAGGGGAGAAAGAGTTAACACAGATACGCAGTATTTT. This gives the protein CASRGERVNTDTQYF.